A selection of T cell receptor beta chains follows, all from one sample in a study of beta chain features in type 1 diabetes. Generated by immunoSEQ multiplex PCR, the TCRdb table keeps only in-frame clones and is missing some. The table lists fewer than 350,000 clones, 15% to 20% of them singletons. The sample consisted of naive CD4+ T cells from blood. Every receptor here comes from a woman younger than 30 in good health. Each CDR3 is given with its conserved first and last residue. A D gene is named only where the DNA matches it firmly. Clone size is stated in some rows and not others, as once, few, many or a class when expanded.

clone_size j_call v_call d_call cdr3_nt cdr3_aa
- TRBJ2-1 TRBV6-6 - TGTGCCAGCAGTCACAGGGAAGGGGAGCAGTTCTTC CASSHREGEQFF
- TRBJ2-2 TRBV6-1 - TGTGCCAGCAGTGAAGCGGGCTGGGGGCGAGGCACCGGGGAGCTGTTTTTT CASSEAGWGRGTGELFF
- TRBJ2-5 TRBV2 TRBD2 TGTGCCAGCAGTGAAGCCGGGAGGGGCGCAGAGACCCAGTACTTC CASSEAGRGAETQYF
- TRBJ2-1 TRBV11-2 - TGTGCCAGCAGCCCCCTACCGGGTCGAGGAGAGCAGTTCTTC CASSPLPGRGEQFF
- TRBJ2-5 TRBV5-1 TRBD2 TGCGCCAGCAGCCAACCTAGCGGGAGCCCCGGGGAGACCCAGTACTTC CASSQPSGSPGETQYF
few TRBJ2-4 TRBV30 - TGTGCCTGGAGTTTGGGGGGAGCCTTAGCCAAAAACATTCAGTACTTC CAWSLGGALAKNIQYF
few TRBJ2-7 TRBV21-1 - TGTGCCAGCAGCCCACAACCGGAGCGGGGGGCCTACGAGCAGTACTTC CASSPQPERGAYEQYF
- TRBJ1-4 TRBV5-4 TRBD1 TGTGCCAGCAGCTGGGACAGGGACGGGGCTGAAAAACTGTTTTTT CASSWDRDGAEKLFF
few TRBJ2-3 TRBV9 TRBD2 TGTGCCAGCAGCGCGACTCGCGGGAGCGGAAATACGCAGTATTTT CASSATRGSGNTQYF
- TRBJ2-1 TRBV29-1 - TGCAGCGCCACAGAAAACAATGAGCAGTTCTTC CSATENNEQFF
- TRBJ2-5 TRBV18 - TGTGCCAGCTCACCAGGGGCCCAAGAGACCCAGTACTTC CASSPGAQETQYF
few TRBJ2-1 TRBV4-1 - TGCGCCAGCAGCCAAGGAGGGCCTTACAATGAGCAGTTCTTC CASSQGGPYNEQFF
few TRBJ1-4 TRBV5-4 TRBD1 TGTGCCAGCAGCTGGGGCCAGGGGGAGTTTGATGAAAAACTGTTTTTT CASSWGQGEFDEKLFF
few TRBJ2-1 TRBV5-1 TRBD2 TGCGCCAGCAGCTTGGCCGGGGGGGAAAGCAATGAGCAGTTCTTC CASSLAGGESNEQFF
few TRBJ2-3 TRBV4-3 TRBD2 TGCGCCAGCAGCCAATACGGGGGGTCCACAGATACGCAGTATTTT CASSQYGGSTDTQYF
- TRBJ2-3 TRBV9 - TGTGCCAGCAGCGTAGGGGGGGGCCCAAACACAGATACGCAGTATTTT CASSVGGGPNTDTQYF
- TRBJ1-5 TRBV29-1 TRBD1 TGCAGCGTTGGGACAGGGGAGGTGGAGCAGCCCCAGCATTTT CSVGTGEVEQPQHF
- TRBJ1-6 TRBV5-1 TRBD1 TGCGCCAGCAGCTTGTGGACAGGAGCCTATAATTCACCCCTCCACTTT CASSLWTGAYNSPLHF
few TRBJ1-1 TRBV5-4 - TGTGCCAGCAGCTTGGCCCCATCCATGAACACTGAAGCTTTCTTT CASSLAPSMNTEAFF
few TRBJ1-5 TRBV6-5 - TGTGCCAGCAGGGAGGGGAATCAGCCCCAGCATTTT CASREGNQPQHF
- TRBJ1-2 TRBV5-6 - TGTGCCAGCAGCTCGACCCGGCGGGGCTATGGCTACACCTTC CASSSTRRGYGYTF
few TRBJ1-1 TRBV19 - TGTGCCAGTAGTATAGGCCCTATGGGGGCCACTGAAGCTTTCTTT CASSIGPMGATEAFF
few TRBJ2-1 TRBV7-9 - TGTGCCAGCAGATCTTATAATGAGCAGTTCTTC CASRSYNEQFF
few TRBJ1-1 TRBV9 TRBD1 TGTGCCAGCAGCGTTTGGGACAGGGGGATCACTGAAGCTTTCTTT CASSVWDRGITEAFF
- TRBJ1-1 TRBV14 - TGTGCCAGCAGCCTTCAGGGTAGGACTGAAGCTTTCTTT CASSLQGRTEAFF
once TRBJ2-3 TRBV11-2 TRBD2 TGTGCCAGCAGCTTAGGGCGGGGGGCCGCAGATACGCAGTATTTT CASSLGRGAADTQYF
- TRBJ2-5 TRBV5-1 - TGCGCCAGCAGCTTGGAACAGATCCAAGAGACCCAGTACTTC CASSLEQIQETQYF
- TRBJ2-1 TRBV9 - TGTGCCAGCAGCGTTTCCTCCAGGGAACAGGGTGAGCAGTTCTTC CASSVSSREQGEQFF
few TRBJ2-5 TRBV7-9 TRBD1 TGTGCCAGCAGCCGCAGGGGGCCGGAGACCCAGTACTTC CASSRRGPETQYF
- TRBJ2-4 TRBV6-1 - TGTGCCAGCAGTGCGTCTATAGCCAAAAACATTCAGTACTTC CASSASIAKNIQYF
- TRBJ2-7 TRBV4-1 TRBD2 TGCGCCAGCAGCCAAGTTGGCGGGAGGGATTACGAGCAGTACTTC CASSQVGGRDYEQYF
once TRBJ2-7 TRBV7-8 TRBD1 TGTGCCAGCAGCTTGACAGGGGACTACGAGCAGTACTTC CASSLTGDYEQYF
few TRBJ1-1 TRBV4-3 - TGCGCCAGCAGCCAAGATCGGGGGGCGGGGAACACTGAAGCTTTCTTT CASSQDRGAGNTEAFF
- TRBJ2-1 TRBV4-1 TRBD1 TGCGCCAGCAGCCGGACAGGGACTCTAGGGGATGAGCAGTTCTTC CASSRTGTLGDEQFF
few TRBJ2-3 TRBV19 TRBD2 TGTGCCAGTAGTTGGGAGCTAGCGGGAGGGGGAGATACGCAGTATTTT CASSWELAGGGDTQYF
- TRBJ2-1 TRBV18 TRBD1 TGTGCCAGCTCACCCCGGGACAGCTCCTACAATGAGCAGTTCTTC CASSPRDSSYNEQFF
- TRBJ2-1 TRBV5-4 - TGTGCCAGCAGCTTGGTAGCCAATGAGCAGTTCTTC CASSLVANEQFF
- TRBJ2-1 TRBV9 - TGTGCCAGCAGCGTAGCTCCGAGCTCCTACAATGAGCAGTTCTTC CASSVAPSSYNEQFF
few TRBJ1-2 TRBV23-1 - TGCGCCAGCAGTCAAGCCGGGAAAAGGAGGTATGGCTACACCTTC CASSQAGKRRYGYTF
- TRBJ2-3 TRBV7-2 TRBD2 TGTGCCAGCAGGAGAAGGCTAGCGGGGGCAGATACGCAGTATTTT CASRRRLAGADTQYF
- TRBJ1-2 TRBV11-2 - TGTGCCAGCAGCACCAACAGCTATGGCTACACCTTC CASSTNSYGYTF
- TRBJ2-7 TRBV11-2 - TGTGCCAGCAGCTTGAGGCGGCTGCTAATCTACGAGCAGTACTTC CASSLRRLLIYEQYF
- TRBJ1-1 TRBV19 - TGTGCCAGTAGTCCTCAGGGAAAATCTGAAGCTTTCTTT CASSPQGKSEAFF
few TRBJ2-1 TRBV5-6 TRBD2 TGTGCCAGCAGCTCCGGGCGGGAGAAGGATGAGCAGTTCTTC CASSSGREKDEQFF
few TRBJ2-3 TRBV29-1 - TGCAGCGTTGACCGAGCTAGCACAGATACGCAGTATTTT CSVDRASTDTQYF
few TRBJ1-2 TRBV18 TRBD1 TGTGCCAGCTCACCACTTGGCCAGGGACAGGGAGGCTATGGCTACACCTTC CASSPLGQGQGGYGYTF
- TRBJ2-7 TRBV30 - TGTGCCTGGGACCGGGACAACTACGAGCAGTACTTC CAWDRDNYEQYF
- TRBJ1-1 TRBV30 - TGTGCCTGGAGCTTCGGGTCAGCGAACACTGAAGCTTTCTTT CAWSFGSANTEAFF
- TRBJ1-1 TRBV9 - TGTGCCAGCAGCGTAGCATCGAACACTGAAGCTTTCTTT CASSVASNTEAFF
- TRBJ2-1 TRBV7-6 - TGTGCCAGCAGCCGTTGGCCCTTGGCGGACTCCTACAATGAGCAGTTCTTC CASSRWPLADSYNEQFF
- TRBJ1-2 TRBV11-2 TRBD1 TGTGCCAGCCGGCACCACTCTACAGGGGCGCGGGGCTACACCTTC CASRHHSTGARGYTF
- TRBJ2-7 TRBV7-9 - TGTGCCAGCCGGACAGGAGGAGGGGAGCAGTACTTC CASRTGGGEQYF
- TRBJ2-5 TRBV7-2 - TGTGCCAGCAGCTTAAGGGCAGGGCGAGAGACCCAGTACTTC CASSLRAGRETQYF